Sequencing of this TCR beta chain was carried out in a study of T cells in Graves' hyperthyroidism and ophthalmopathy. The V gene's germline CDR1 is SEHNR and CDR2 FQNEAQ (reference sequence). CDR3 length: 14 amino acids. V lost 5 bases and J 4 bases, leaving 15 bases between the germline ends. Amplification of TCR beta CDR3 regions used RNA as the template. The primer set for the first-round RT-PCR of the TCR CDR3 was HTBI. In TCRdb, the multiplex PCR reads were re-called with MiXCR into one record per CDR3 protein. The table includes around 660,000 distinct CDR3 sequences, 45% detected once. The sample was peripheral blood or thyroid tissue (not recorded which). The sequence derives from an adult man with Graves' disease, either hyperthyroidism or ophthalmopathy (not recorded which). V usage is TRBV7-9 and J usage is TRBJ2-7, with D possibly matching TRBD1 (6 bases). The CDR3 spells CASSEQGGSYEQYF. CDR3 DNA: TGTGCCAGCAGCGAACAGGGTGGGAGTTACGAGCAGTACTTC.